This is a list of T cell receptor beta chains from one sample in a study of blood T cells in healthy people across ages. TCRdb recomputed calls from the 5' RACE reads with MiXCR, one row per CDR3 protein. The data hold roughly 1.9 million distinct CDR3 sequences, with roughly 43% observed a single time. The sequencing sample was made of blood. These receptors were obtained from a human donor in good health. Both conserved end residues are part of each CDR3. A D gene is named only where the DNA matches it firmly. Size is stated for part of the rows, as once, few or many counts, or as a class when the clone is expanded.

d_call: NA
j_call: TRBJ2-7
clone_size: few
v_call: TRBV7-2
cdr3_nt: TGTGCCAGCAGCTTAAGGGGTCGGCTAGCGTCTTCCTACGAGCAGTACTTC
cdr3_aa: CASSLRGRLASSYEQYF

d_call: NA
j_call: TRBJ2-7
clone_size: NA
v_call: TRBV3-1
cdr3_nt: TGTGCCAGCAGCCAACGGGCAGGACATAATACAGAGCAGTACTTC
cdr3_aa: CASSQRAGHNTEQYF

d_call: NA
j_call: TRBJ1-1
clone_size: once
v_call: TRBV7-6
cdr3_nt: TGTGCCAGCAGCTCCAACCGGGACCCTACACGGGTGAACACTGAAGCTTTCTTT
cdr3_aa: CASSSNRDPTRVNTEAFF

d_call: NA
j_call: TRBJ1-2
clone_size: NA
v_call: TRBV7-2
cdr3_nt: TGTGCCAGCAGCTTAGTCAATAGTGGCTACACCTTC
cdr3_aa: CASSLVNSGYTF

d_call: NA
j_call: TRBJ1-1
clone_size: NA
v_call: TRBV9
cdr3_nt: TGTGCCAGCAGTCGGGCATCCTTGAACACTGAAGCTTTCTTT
cdr3_aa: CASSRASLNTEAFF

d_call: TRBD1
j_call: TRBJ2-5
clone_size: NA
v_call: TRBV10-3
cdr3_nt: TGTGCCATCAGACCAGGGGGTCCCCAAGAGACCCAGTACTTC
cdr3_aa: CAIRPGGPQETQYF

d_call: NA
j_call: TRBJ1-4
clone_size: NA
v_call: TRBV5-1
cdr3_nt: TGCGCCAGCAGCACGGACAGCTTTAATGAAAAACTGTTTTTT
cdr3_aa: CASSTDSFNEKLFF

d_call: NA
j_call: TRBJ2-7
clone_size: NA
v_call: TRBV5-1
cdr3_nt: TGCGCCAGCAGCCCATCAATGGGCTCCTACGAGCAGTACTTC
cdr3_aa: CASSPSMGSYEQYF

d_call: NA
j_call: TRBJ2-1
clone_size: NA
v_call: TRBV10-3
cdr3_nt: TGTGCCATCAGTGAATCTACAGAGCTAAATGAGCAGTTCTTC
cdr3_aa: CAISESTELNEQFF

d_call: NA
j_call: TRBJ1-6
clone_size: few
v_call: TRBV12-3/TRBV12-4
cdr3_nt: TGTGCCAGCAGTCGACAGACCGCGAGGGATTCACCCCTCCACTTT
cdr3_aa: CASSRQTARDSPLHF

d_call: NA
j_call: TRBJ1-5
clone_size: few
v_call: TRBV6-2/TRBV6-3
cdr3_nt: TGTGCCAGCAGTTACACGGGGGTCAATCAGCCCCAGCATTTT
cdr3_aa: CASSYTGVNQPQHF

d_call: NA
j_call: TRBJ2-1
clone_size: few
v_call: TRBV4-3
cdr3_nt: TGCGCCAGCAGCCTCTTCGAGGGGACATACTCCTACAATGAGCAGTTCTTC
cdr3_aa: CASSLFEGTYSYNEQFF

d_call: NA
j_call: TRBJ2-7
clone_size: NA
v_call: TRBV13
cdr3_nt: TGTGCCAGCAGCTTCATAGACGGGACTTTCCAGCAGTACTTC
cdr3_aa: CASSFIDGTFQQYF

d_call: NA
j_call: TRBJ2-3
clone_size: NA
v_call: TRBV2
cdr3_nt: TGTGCCAGCAGTGATGTGTCGGAGGCAGATACGCAGTATTTT
cdr3_aa: CASSDVSEADTQYF

d_call: NA
j_call: TRBJ2-5
clone_size: NA
v_call: TRBV7-9
cdr3_nt: TGTGCCAGCAGCTTACATGGGACCTTGGGGGAGACCCAGTACTTC
cdr3_aa: CASSLHGTLGETQYF

d_call: NA
j_call: TRBJ2-1
clone_size: few
v_call: TRBV4-3
cdr3_nt: TGCGCCAGCAGCCAAGATACCTCCAATGAGCAGTTCTTC
cdr3_aa: CASSQDTSNEQFF

d_call: NA
j_call: TRBJ2-3
clone_size: few
v_call: TRBV29-1
cdr3_nt: TGCAGCGTTGATAAGGGAGATTCAGATACGCAGTATTTT
cdr3_aa: CSVDKGDSDTQYF

d_call: TRBD2
j_call: TRBJ2-1
clone_size: NA
v_call: TRBV9
cdr3_nt: TGTGCCAGCAGCGTAGCGGGGGGGTTGGAGCAGTTCTTC
cdr3_aa: CASSVAGGLEQFF

d_call: TRBD2
j_call: TRBJ2-3
clone_size: NA
v_call: TRBV2
cdr3_nt: TGTGCCAGCAGGAAGGGACTAGCGGGGGCGCTTTCTAGCACAGATACGCAGTATTTT
cdr3_aa: CASRKGLAGALSSTDTQYF

d_call: NA
j_call: TRBJ2-3
clone_size: NA
v_call: TRBV30
cdr3_nt: TGTGCCTGGACTCGCACAGATACGCAGGATTTT
cdr3_aa: CAWTRTDTQDF

d_call: NA
j_call: TRBJ1-4
clone_size: few
v_call: TRBV20-1
cdr3_nt: TGCAGTGCTAGAGATCGGCTCACGAGTGAAAAACTGTTTTTT
cdr3_aa: CSARDRLTSEKLFF

d_call: NA
j_call: TRBJ1-5
clone_size: NA
v_call: TRBV4-2
cdr3_nt: TGTGCCAGCAGCCAAGAAGGGGGGAGCGTCGGCAATCAGCCCCAGCATTTT
cdr3_aa: CASSQEGGSVGNQPQHF

d_call: TRBD2
j_call: TRBJ2-1
clone_size: NA
v_call: TRBV5-4
cdr3_nt: TGTGCCCGCAGCTTGAGCGGGGGGGCATGGGAGCAGTTCTTC
cdr3_aa: CARSLSGGAWEQFF

d_call: TRBD2
j_call: TRBJ2-1
clone_size: NA
v_call: TRBV27
cdr3_nt: TGTGCCAGCAGCAAAATTCGGGGGGGCAACTTCAATGAGCAGTTCTTC
cdr3_aa: CASSKIRGGNFNEQFF

d_call: NA
j_call: TRBJ2-3
clone_size: NA
v_call: TRBV12-3/TRBV12-4
cdr3_nt: TGTGCCAGCAGTTTAATCGAGCGGGCTACCGGGGATACGCAGTATTTT
cdr3_aa: CASSLIERATGDTQYF

d_call: NA
j_call: TRBJ1-1
clone_size: NA
v_call: TRBV7-9
cdr3_nt: TGTGCCAGCAGCTCCGGGATGAGCACTGAAGCTTTCTTT
cdr3_aa: CASSSGMSTEAFF

d_call: NA
j_call: TRBJ2-1
clone_size: few
v_call: TRBV9
cdr3_nt: TGTGCCAGCAGCGGAATCTCCAATGAGCAGTTCTTC
cdr3_aa: CASSGISNEQFF

d_call: NA
j_call: TRBJ1-5
clone_size: NA
v_call: TRBV12-3/TRBV12-4
cdr3_nt: TGTGCCAGCAGTTTTTCCATCGTCAGGGATACGAATCAGCCCCAGCATTTT
cdr3_aa: CASSFSIVRDTNQPQHF

d_call: NA
j_call: TRBJ2-3
clone_size: NA
v_call: TRBV11-2
cdr3_nt: TGTGCCAGCAGCCTCGAACCCCGGGCCTCAAATACGCAGTATTTT
cdr3_aa: CASSLEPRASNTQYF

d_call: TRBD2
j_call: TRBJ2-3
clone_size: few
v_call: TRBV29-1
cdr3_nt: TGCAGCGTTGAAGGGATAGCGGGGGGCACAGATACGCAGTATTTT
cdr3_aa: CSVEGIAGGTDTQYF

d_call: TRBD1
j_call: TRBJ1-2
clone_size: NA
v_call: TRBV6-5
cdr3_nt: TGTGCCAGCAAACCGACAGGGGCCGCGAAGTATGGCTACACCTTC
cdr3_aa: CASKPTGAAKYGYTF

d_call: NA
j_call: TRBJ1-2
clone_size: few
v_call: TRBV29-1
cdr3_nt: TGCAGCGTTGAAGATATAGGGTATGGCTACACCTTC
cdr3_aa: CSVEDIGYGYTF

d_call: NA
j_call: TRBJ1-5
clone_size: NA
v_call: TRBV3-1
cdr3_nt: TGTGCCAGCAGCAGACTTGGGAGCAATCAGCCCCGGCATTTT
cdr3_aa: CASSRLGSNQPRHF

d_call: NA
j_call: TRBJ2-3
clone_size: NA
v_call: TRBV7-6
cdr3_nt: TGTGCCAGCAGCTTAGAAGCAGGGGAAGATACGCAGTATTTT
cdr3_aa: CASSLEAGEDTQYF

d_call: TRBD1
j_call: TRBJ2-7
clone_size: few
v_call: TRBV20-1
cdr3_nt: TGCAGTGCTCAGGACAGGGAAACTCTCTACGAGCAGTACTTC
cdr3_aa: CSAQDRETLYEQYF

d_call: TRBD2
j_call: TRBJ2-1
clone_size: once
v_call: TRBV29-1
cdr3_nt: TGCAGCGTTGAATACCCGGGACTAGTTTACAATGAGCAGTTCTTC
cdr3_aa: CSVEYPGLVYNEQFF

d_call: TRBD1
j_call: TRBJ2-5
clone_size: NA
v_call: TRBV10-3
cdr3_nt: TGTGCCATCAGTGAGGCAGGGGGCAAAGAGACCCAGTACTTC
cdr3_aa: CAISEAGGKETQYF

d_call: NA
j_call: TRBJ2-7
clone_size: few
v_call: TRBV6-2/TRBV6-3
cdr3_nt: TGTGCCAGCAGTTACGTAGGAGTCCACGAGCAGTACTTC
cdr3_aa: CASSYVGVHEQYF

d_call: TRBD2
j_call: TRBJ2-7
clone_size: many
v_call: TRBV6-5
cdr3_nt: TGTGCCAGCAGTTGGGGCGGGGGATCCCACGAGCAGTACTTC
cdr3_aa: CASSWGGGSHEQYF

d_call: NA
j_call: TRBJ1-2
clone_size: few
v_call: TRBV2
cdr3_nt: TGTGCCAGCAGTTCGATACAGGGAGTGGATGGCTACACCTTC
cdr3_aa: CASSSIQGVDGYTF

d_call: NA
j_call: TRBJ1-1
clone_size: NA
v_call: TRBV19
cdr3_nt: TGTGCCAGTAGCCAACGGCTGTGGAACACTGAAGCTTTCTTT
cdr3_aa: CASSQRLWNTEAFF

d_call: NA
j_call: TRBJ2-7
clone_size: NA
v_call: TRBV15
cdr3_nt: TGTGCCACCAGCGCCGTGGTGGAAACCCCCTACGAGCAGTACTTC
cdr3_aa: CATSAVVETPYEQYF

d_call: NA
j_call: TRBJ2-7
clone_size: NA
v_call: TRBV7-3
cdr3_nt: TGTGCCAGCAGCTTAACGTCGGGGACTGGTATATCCTCCTACAATGAGCAGTACTTC
cdr3_aa: CASSLTSGTGISSYNEQYF

d_call: TRBD2
j_call: TRBJ2-3
clone_size: NA
v_call: TRBV14
cdr3_nt: TGTGCCAGCAGCCATAGGACTAGCGGCAGATGGGATACGCAGTATTTT
cdr3_aa: CASSHRTSGRWDTQYF

d_call: NA
j_call: TRBJ2-7
clone_size: NA
v_call: TRBV7-2
cdr3_nt: TGTGCCAGCAGCTTAGTTGGGGGCTGGTACGAGCAGTACTTC
cdr3_aa: CASSLVGGWYEQYF

d_call: TRBD1
j_call: TRBJ2-5
clone_size: NA
v_call: TRBV4-3
cdr3_nt: TGCGCCAGCAGTTCGACTGGACAGGCCGGGCGGGAGACCCAGTACTTC
cdr3_aa: CASSSTGQAGRETQYF

d_call: TRBD1
j_call: TRBJ1-2
clone_size: NA
v_call: TRBV30
cdr3_nt: TGTGCCTGGAGTCCAGGGGGACAGGGAATCTATGGCTACACCTTC
cdr3_aa: CAWSPGGQGIYGYTF

d_call: TRBD1
j_call: TRBJ1-2
clone_size: few
v_call: TRBV5-5
cdr3_nt: TGTGCCAGCAGCCCGCCGGCAGGGGGGATCTATGGCTACACCTTC
cdr3_aa: CASSPPAGGIYGYTF

d_call: NA
j_call: TRBJ2-3
clone_size: NA
v_call: TRBV5-1
cdr3_nt: TGCGCCAACAGCTTCGACAGGATCTACACAGATACGCAGTATTTT
cdr3_aa: CANSFDRIYTDTQYF

d_call: NA
j_call: TRBJ2-6
clone_size: NA
v_call: TRBV6-6
cdr3_nt: TGTGCCAGCACAGAGAGACCCTCTGGGGCCAACGTCCTGACTTTC
cdr3_aa: CASTERPSGANVLTF

d_call: TRBD1
j_call: TRBJ1-2
clone_size: NA
v_call: TRBV28
cdr3_nt: TGTGCCAGCAGACTCGGGACAGGCTATGGCTACACCTTC
cdr3_aa: CASRLGTGYGYTF

d_call: TRBD2
j_call: TRBJ2-3
clone_size: NA
v_call: TRBV7-9
cdr3_nt: TGTGCCAGCAGCCCATTTTTAGCGGGGAACACAGATACGCAGTATTTT
cdr3_aa: CASSPFLAGNTDTQYF